This T cell receptor beta chain was sequenced in a study of blood T cell repertoires in COVID-19. TCRdb's copy holds only in-frame clones and misses some; the assay was immunoSEQ multiplex PCR. The data show about 170,000 clones, around 86% seen once. CDR3 length equals 16 residues. The germline V gene has CDR1 SGHNT and CDR2 YYREEE (reference sequence). Between the trimmed V and J ends, which lost 0 bases and 0 bases, there was a span of 10 bases. This receptor was obtained from a woman of 80 years or more with COVID-19, enrolled during active disease. The chain has TRBV5-4 and TRBJ2-1; D not resolved. The specimen sequenced was peripheral blood. This CDR3 reads CASSLVPRSSYNEQFF. The CDR3 region has the DNA TGTGCCAGCAGCTTGGTCCCTCGGAGCTCCTACAATGAGCAGTTCTTC.